Shown below are 26 T cell receptor beta chains from a single sample sequenced in a study of cytomegalovirus exposure and HLA in healthy donors. Primers included in the PCR were 60 Vbeta and 13 Jbeta primers. TCRdb's table, derived via immunoSEQ multiplex PCR, lists solely in-frame clones and lacks some. The sample consists of approximately 290,000 clones, around 80% of them appearing once. The sequenced material came from PBMCs. The receptors shown here come from a girl aged 2 to 9 in good health and CMV-seronegative.

The chain links TRBV11-2 to TRBJ2-7, with D possibly matching TRBD2 (6 bases). This CDR3 has 15 amino acids. Trimming took 6 bases from V and 3 from J, leaving 18 bases between them. CDR1 and CDR2 (germline): SGHAT, FQNNGV. The CDR3 spells CASSLSGAPFYEQYF. CDR3 sequence (DNA): TGTGCCAGCAGTCTTAGCGGAGCCCCATTCTACGAGCAGTACTTC. Looking up the rest from reference TRBV11-2 and TRBJ2-7 gives the full variable domain: EAGVAQSPRYKIIEKRQSVAFWCNPISGHATLYWYQQILGQGPKLLIQFQNNGVVDDSQLPKDRFSAERLKGVDSTLKIQPAKLEDSAVYLCASSLSGAPFYEQYFGPGTRLTVT.

The V gene is TRBV5-4, the J gene TRBJ1-1; D remains ambiguous. Germline assignment: CDR1 SGHNT and CDR2 YYREEE (reference sequence). V lost 5 bases to trimming and J lost 6 bases, with 11 bases between them. CDR3 length: 12 amino acids. The CDR3, as DNA: TGTGCCAGCAGTCACGGACTGGCTGAAGCTTTCTTT. Its translation is CASSHGLAEAFF.

V gene TRBV2 combines with J gene TRBJ2-1; a possible D gene is TRBD1 (5 bases). This CDR3 region has 12 residues. Trimming took 7 bases from V and 9 from J, leaving 13 bases between them. Looked up from germline, CDR1 is SNHLY and CDR2 is FYNNEI. The CDR3 here is CASTKQVREQFF. CDR3 nucleotide sequence: TGTGCCAGCACCAAACAGGTGCGTGAGCAGTTCTTC.

The gene calls are TRBV29-1 and TRBJ2-2, with 7 bases matching TRBD2. Looked up from germline, CDR1 is SQVTM and CDR2 is ANQGSEA. V lost 7 bases to trimming and J lost 4 bases; unmatched junction nucleotides: 9. The CDR3 length is 14 residues. CDR3 bases: TGCAGCGCCCAACTGACTAGCATCACCGGGGAGCTGTTTTTT. Protein: CSAQLTSITGELFF.

The chain combines TRBV23-1 with TRBJ1-5, with 9 bases that match TRBD1. TRBV23-1 belongs to the ORF category, with a function that is uncertain. CDR3 length: 16 amino acids. V gave up 1 base and J gave up 3 bases; unmatched junction bases: 4. The DNA for the CDR3 is TGCGCCAGCAGTCAATATGACAGGGGGGACAATCAGCCCCAGCATTTT. It translates to CASSQYDRGDNQPQHF.

The genes are TRBV29-1 and TRBJ2-5; TRBD2 might be the D (5 bases). From germline, CDR1 is SQVTM and CDR2 ANQGSEA. The CDR3 contains 16 residues. With 2 bases removed from V and 2 bases from J, the gap between germline ends came to 18 bases. The CDR3 protein is CSVEPGVARRQETQYF. In DNA, the CDR3 is TGCAGCGTTGAACCCGGGGTAGCCAGGCGTCAAGAGACCCAGTACTTC.

This chain joins TRBV30 and TRBJ2-7; 8 bases match TRBD2. The CDR3 has 16 amino acids. The V gene's germline CDR1 is GTSNPN and CDR2 SVGIG (reference sequence). V lost 5 bases, J lost 2 bases, and 14 bases stayed unmatched. CDR3 residues: CAWVAPSSGSAYEQYF. Written as DNA, the CDR3 is TGTGCCTGGGTGGCCCCCTCAAGCGGGAGCGCCTACGAGCAGTACTTC.

This chain uses TRBV5-5 with TRBJ2-1; D might be TRBD1 (6 bases). V lost 2 bases to trimming and J lost 7 bases, with 19 bases between them. CDR3 length: 16 amino acids. The V gene's germline CDR1 is SGHKS and CDR2 YYEKEE (reference sequence). The CDR3 spells CASSFKLSIGTNEQFF. The CDR3 coding sequence is TGTGCCAGCAGCTTTAAACTGTCGATAGGGACAAATGAGCAGTTCTTC.

This clone occurred once. This chain uses TRBV19 with TRBJ1-1; D not resolved. CDR3 size: 14 residues. Germline CDR1 is LNHDA and CDR2 is SQIVND (reference sequence). The V gene lost 7 bases and the J gene lost 1 base, with 13 bases spanning the gap. The chain's CDR3 is CASTTLRGNTEAFF. The CDR3 DNA sequence: TGTGCCAGTACCACGTTGCGAGGGAACACTGAAGCTTTCTTT. The entire variable domain, with the rest obtained from reference TRBV19 and TRBJ1-1, is as follows: DGGITQSPKYLFRKEGQNVTLSCEQNLNHDAMYWYRQDPGQGLRLIYYSQIVNDFQKGDIAEGYSVSREKKESFPLTVTSAQKNPTAFYLCASTTLRGNTEAFFGQGTRLTVV.

The chain combines TRBV7-3 with TRBJ1-1; D may be TRBD1 (6 bases). The V gene lost 1 base and the J gene lost 3 bases, with 12 bases spanning the gap. Germline V CDR1 and CDR2: SGHTA, FQGTGA. This CDR3 region has 15 residues. The CDR3 loop is CASSLKGAGDTEAFF. The DNA of the CDR3 is TGTGCCAGCAGCTTAAAAGGGGCAGGGGACACTGAAGCTTTCTTT.

The chain carries TRBV11-2 and TRBJ2-3; 9 nucleotides line up with TRBD2. The CDR3 is 15 amino acids. Trimming took 8 bases from V and 0 from J; bases not matched to a gene: 6. Germline-derived CDR1 and CDR2 are SGHAT and FQNNGV. In DNA, the CDR3 is TGTGCCAGCGGCCTTGGGACTAGCAGCACAGATACGCAGTATTTT. Residues: CASGLGTSSTDTQYF.

This chain connects TRBV14 to TRBJ1-3; possible D gene TRBD1, 6 bases. Germline V gene sequence: CDR1 SGHDN, CDR2 FVKESK. The CDR3 sequence is 16 residues long. V lost 0 bases, J lost 0 bases, and 9 bases lay in between. The CDR3 coding sequence is TGTGCCAGCAGCCAAGACGCAGGGGTCTCTGGAAACACCATATATTTT. It translates to CASSQDAGVSGNTIYF. The entire variable domain, with the rest obtained from reference TRBV14 and TRBJ1-3, is as follows: EAGVTQFPSHSVIEKGQTVTLRCDPISGHDNLYWYRRVMGKEIKFLLHFVKESKQDESGMPNNRFLAERTGGTYSTLKVQPAELEDSGVYFCASSQDAGVSGNTIYFGEGSWLTVV.

The V call is TRBV18, the J call TRBJ1-1, with D possibly being TRBD1 (5 bases). The ends were cut back, 1 base at V and 7 bases at J, with 13 bases in the middle. In germline, CDR1 is KGHSH, CDR2 LQKENI. This CDR3 has 14 amino acids. In DNA, the CDR3 is TGTGCCAGCTCACCACGGACAATAACAGGTGAAGCTTTCTTT. Amino acid sequence: CASSPRTITGEAFF.

V is TRBV25-1 and J is TRBJ2-1; 9 bases agree with TRBD2. Trimming took 4 bases from V and 9 from J; bases not matched to a gene: 10. The CDR3 has 15 amino acids. Germline V gene lookup returns CDR1 MGHDK and CDR2 SYGVNS. The CDR3 sequence: CASSGQLAGEVEQFF. CDR3 DNA sequence: TGTGCCAGCAGTGGCCAATTAGCGGGAGAGGTTGAGCAGTTCTTC. Full variable domain (remainder filled in from reference TRBV25-1 and TRBJ2-1): EADIYQTPRYLVIGTGKKITLECSQTMGHDKMYWYQQDPGMELHLIHYSYGVNSTEKGDLSSESTVSRIRTEHFPLTLESARPSHTSQYLCASSGQLAGEVEQFFGPGTRLTVL.

The V gene is TRBV7-8, the J gene TRBJ2-5; D perhaps matches TRBD1 (6 bases). CDR1 and CDR2 from the germline V gene are SGHVS and FQNEAQ. V lost 6 bases to trimming and J lost 3 bases, with 14 bases between them. The CDR3 length is 14 residues. DNA of the CDR3: TGTGCCAGCAGACCCAGGACAGTTGAAGAGACCCAGTACTTC. Amino acids: CASRPRTVEETQYF.

The chain couples TRBV7-9 to TRBJ2-7, with 9 bases lining up with TRBD1. The CDR3 runs 18 residues. The germline CDR1 and CDR2 sequences are SEHNR and FQNEAQ (reference sequence). V lost 2 bases and J lost 2; bases outside the gene matches: 13. CDR3 coding DNA: TGTGCCAGCAGCTTAACCGGGACAGGGCCCCGGTCCGCCTACGAGCAGTACTTC. It encodes CASSLTGTGPRSAYEQYF.

The chain employs TRBV9 and TRBJ1-2; 9 bases align to TRBD1. The V gene's germline CDR1 is SGDLS and CDR2 YYNGEE. This CDR3 comprises 15 residues. V lost 3 bases, J lost 7 bases, and 10 bases stayed unmatched. The chain's CDR3 is CASSEPTGGLVGYTF. CDR3 sequence (DNA): TGTGCCAGCAGCGAACCGACAGGGGGTCTGGTTGGCTACACCTTC.

The rearrangement links TRBV27 to TRBJ1-1; no definite D call. Germline V gene lookup returns CDR1 MNHEY and CDR2 SMNVEV (reference sequence). CDR3 length: 15 residues. Between the trimmed V and J ends, which lost 4 bases and 0 bases, there was a span of 12 bases. CDR3 coding DNA: TGTGCCAGCAGTTCTCAGGTCCTGATGAACACTGAAGCTTTCTTT. Translated: CASSSQVLMNTEAFF.

This clone was seen a single time. The chain couples TRBV27 to TRBJ1-2; TRBD1 matches 10 bases. The germline V gene encodes CDR1 MNHEY and CDR2 SMNVEV (reference sequence). The V gene end was trimmed by 6 bases and the J gene end by 2 bases; junction bases not matched to a gene: 6. The CDR3 loop spans 15 amino acids. The CDR3 nucleotides are TGTGCCAGCAGACCCCAGGACAGGGGGAACTATGGCTACACCTTC. Translating it yields CASRPQDRGNYGYTF.

The chain is built from TRBV28 and TRBJ2-5, with D possibly being TRBD2 (6 bases). The germline gives CDR1 MDHEN, CDR2 SYDVKM. V lost 4 bases to trimming and J lost 5 bases, with 11 bases between them. There are 13 residues in the CDR3. The CDR3 nucleotides read TGTGCCAGCAGTTCGGGAGATCCGGAGACCCAGTACTTC. This codes for CASSSGDPETQYF.

The rearrangement uses TRBV5-1 and TRBJ2-1, with D possibly being TRBD2 (5 bases). Trimming pared 4 bases from V and 4 bases from J, leaving 6 bases between. Germline lookup yields CDR1 SGHRS and CDR2 YFSETQ. This CDR3 is built from 12 residues. CDR3 nucleotide sequence: TGCGCCAGCAGCCGGACTTACAATGAGCAGTTCTTC. This sequence encodes CASSRTYNEQFF. Full variable domain (remainder filled in from reference TRBV5-1 and TRBJ2-1): KAGVTQTPRYLIKTRGQQVTLSCSPISGHRSVSWYQQTPGQGLQFLFEYFSETQRNKGNFPGRFSGRQFSNSRSEMNVSTLELGDSALYLCASSRTYNEQFFGPGTRLTVL.

This chain connects TRBV7-2 to TRBJ1-1; D perhaps matches TRBD1 (5 bases). Germline CDR1 and CDR2: SGHTA and FQGNSA. The CDR3 runs 14 residues. V gave up 5 bases and J gave up 6 bases, with 16 bases separating them. The chain's CDR3 is CASSSRDAAPEAFF. The CDR3, as DNA: TGTGCCAGCAGCAGCAGGGATGCGGCCCCTGAAGCTTTCTTT. The variable domain in full, with the rest retrieved from reference TRBV7-2 and TRBJ1-1, is GAGVSQSPSNKVTEKGKDVELRCDPISGHTALYWYRQSLGQGLEFLIYFQGNSAPDKSGLPSDRFSAERTGGSVSTLTIQRTQQEDSAVYLCASSSRDAAPEAFFGQGTRLTVV.

The chain couples TRBV4-2 to TRBJ2-7; 7 bases are shared with TRBD2. Germline V lookup: CDR1 LGHNA, CDR2 YNFKEQ. The trim removed 0 bases at V and 2 bases at J, leaving 13 bases unmatched. This CDR3 contains 18 residues. The DNA of the CDR3 is TGTGCCAGCAGCCAAGAAGTGAATGTTGCTAGCGGCCCCTACGAGCAGTACTTC. Translated: CASSQEVNVASGPYEQYF.

This rearrangement joins TRBV7-9 to TRBJ1-2; D gene ambiguous. The CDR3 contains 13 residues. V was trimmed by 7 bases and J by 5 bases, leaving 14 bases between them. The germline V gene has CDR1 SEHNR and CDR2 FQNEAQ (reference sequence). The CDR3 sequence: CASTRGWGYGYTF. In DNA form, the CDR3 reads TGTGCCAGCACCCGAGGGTGGGGTTATGGCTACACCTTC.

The chain recombines TRBV2 with TRBJ1-1; unclear D gene. Germline CDR1 and CDR2: SNHLY and FYNNEI. The CDR3 length is 13 residues. V was shortened by 5 bases and J by 0 bases, with 7 bases between the two germline ends. The CDR3, as DNA: TGTGCCAGCAGTACGACACTGAACACTGAAGCTTTCTTT. It specifies CASSTTLNTEAFF.

The chain couples TRBV9 to TRBJ1-3, with 8 bases matching TRBD1. Germline V CDR1 and CDR2: SGDLS, YYNGEE. After removal of 3 bases from V and 9 bases from J, the junction contained 8 bases not matched to a gene. The CDR3 contains 14 residues. The CDR3 sequence is CASSATGDVVTIYF. The CDR3 DNA follows: TGTGCCAGCAGCGCGACAGGGGATGTGGTCACCATATATTTT.